Following are 27 T cell receptor beta chains from one sample sequenced in a study of control samples from healthy donors and cancer patients. The protocol was immunoSEQ multiplex PCR, while the TCRdb copy is restricted to in-frame clones and leaves out a portion. The table lists 45,000 to 60,000 clones, 94% of them singletons. The source material was blood. Source of these receptors: a man aged 25 to 40 in good health.

The chain recombines TRBV5-4 with TRBJ2-7; 7 bases match TRBD1. The CDR3 runs to 15 residues. Germline V gene sequence: CDR1 SGHNT, CDR2 YYREEE (reference sequence). The trim removed 2 bases at V and 2 bases at J, leaving 7 bases unmatched. The CDR3 coding sequence is TGTGCCAGCAGCTTAGACCCGGGACAGACCTACGAGCAGTACTTC. Amino acids: CASSLDPGQTYEQYF. The entire variable domain, with the rest obtained from reference TRBV5-4 and TRBJ2-7, is as follows: ETGVTQSPTHLIKTRGQQVTLRCSSQSGHNTVSWYQQALGQGPQFIFQYYREEENGRGNFPPRFSGLQFPNYSSELNVNALELDDSALYLCASSLDPGQTYEQYFGPGTRLTVT.

The chain uses TRBV3-1 (or the pseudogene TRBV3-2) and TRBJ1-2, with a tentative D call TRBD1 (6 bases). The CDR3 runs to 14 residues. Germline lookup yields CDR1 LGHDT and CDR2 YNNKEL (reference sequence). With 4 bases removed from V and 1 base from J, the gap between germline ends came to 10 bases. DNA of the CDR3: TGTGCCAGCAGCCCCGGGACAAATAACTATGGCTACACCTTC. Its protein product is CASSPGTNNYGYTF.

The chain uses TRBV18 and TRBJ2-2; possibly TRBD2 for D (6 bases). V dropped 5 bases and J dropped 5 bases, with 24 bases sitting between them. The CDR3 has 18 residues. The V gene's germline CDR1 is KGHSH and CDR2 LQKENI. In nucleotides, the CDR3 is TGTGCCAGCTCATCCCTACCATCTGTTAATAGCGGAACCGGGGAGCTGTTTTTT. Encoded protein: CASSSLPSVNSGTGELFF.

The CDR3: CASSQESQGRPPGFGNQPQHF. CDR3 in DNA: TGTGCCAGCAGCCAAGAATCCCAGGGCAGGCCACCAGGGTTCGGCAATCAGCCCCAGCATTTT. The V call is TRBV3-1 (or the pseudogene TRBV3-2), the J call TRBJ1-5; D perhaps matches TRBD1 (5 bases). Trimming cost V 0 bases and J 2 bases, with 26 bases left between them. The germline CDR1 and CDR2 sequences are LGHDT and YNNKEL (reference sequence). The length of the CDR3 is 21 residues.

The genes are TRBV12-3 or TRBV12-4 and TRBJ2-7, with unresolved D. This CDR3 contains 11 residues. V was cut by 4 bases and J by 4 bases, with 5 bases left in between. DNA of the CDR3: TGTGCCAGCAGTTCCGTTTACGAGCAGTACTTC. Translation gives CASSSVYEQYF.

The sample holds one count of this clone. The chain has TRBV6-5 and TRBJ1-2, with D possibly matching TRBD1 (6 bases). V dropped 2 bases and J dropped 7 bases, with 11 bases sitting between them. This CDR3 contains 13 residues. Germline V gene lookup returns CDR1 MNHEY and CDR2 SVGAGI. CDR3 sequence reads: CASSYTGTGGYTF. The DNA of the CDR3 is TGTGCCAGCAGTTACACAGGGACTGGTGGCTACACCTTC.

This clone was recorded only once. The chain employs TRBV23-1 and TRBJ2-1; 8 bases fit TRBD2. Being an ORF, TRBV23-1 has a function that is uncertain. The V gene end was trimmed by 3 bases and the J gene end by 7 bases; junction bases not matched to a gene: 5. The CDR3 covers 14 residues. The CDR3 coding sequence is TGCGCCAGCAGTCAGATGTTAGCGGGAAATGAGCAGTTCTTC. Protein sequence: CASSQMLAGNEQFF.

The rearrangement joins TRBV5-8 to TRBJ2-1; 8 bases fit TRBD2. This CDR3 is built from 15 residues. Germline V lookup: CDR1 SGHTS, CDR2 YDEGEE. J lost 4 bases, V lost 3 bases, and 6 bases had no gene match. The chain's CDR3 is CASSWAGGGYNEQFF. The CDR3 nucleotides are TGTGCCAGCAGCTGGGCGGGCGGGGGGTACAATGAGCAGTTCTTC.

This chain uses TRBV9 with TRBJ1-1; unclear D gene. Germline lookup yields CDR1 SGDLS and CDR2 YYNGEE. V lost 3 bases and J lost 0, with 15 bases in between. This CDR3 is 16 amino acids long. As DNA, the CDR3 is TGTGCCAGCAGCGGAGGCCCCCAGGTCATGAACACTGAAGCTTTCTTT. This encodes CASSGGPQVMNTEAFF.

The chain is built from TRBV6-1 and TRBJ1-3; D is unclear. Germline lookup yields CDR1 MNHNS and CDR2 SASEGT. The CDR3 is 14 residues long. The V and J ends lost 3 bases and 0 bases respectively, with 6 bases between them. In DNA, the CDR3 is TGTGCCAGCAGTGACGGAAACTCTGGAAACACCATATATTTT. Residues: CASSDGNSGNTIYF.

The genes are TRBV18 and TRBJ1-1; tentative D call: TRBD1 (5 bases). The germline V gene encodes CDR1 KGHSH and CDR2 LQKENI. The CDR3 loop spans 15 amino acids. V gave up 3 bases and J gave up 11 bases, with 22 bases separating them. The DNA of the CDR3 is TGTGCCAGCTCACCGGGTGTCTGGTTAAGAGGGGAGGCTTTCTTT. Translated: CASSPGVWLRGEAFF. The variable domain in full, completed from reference TRBV18 and TRBJ1-1, reads NAGVMQNPRHLVRRRGQEARLRCSPMKGHSHVYWYRQLPEEGLKFMVYLQKENIIDESGMPKERFSAEFPKEGPSILRIQQVVRGDSAAYFCASSPGVWLRGEAFFGQGTRLTVV.

This chain uses TRBV5-4 with TRBJ2-2, with 7 bases lining up with TRBD1. The CDR3 has 16 residues. Germline loops: CDR1 SGHNT, CDR2 YYREEE (reference sequence). The V gene end was trimmed by 0 bases and the J gene end by 6 bases; junction bases not matched to a gene: 8. The CDR3 here is CASSLVGTVPPGELFF. The DNA of the CDR3 is TGTGCCAGCAGCTTGGTGGGGACAGTCCCTCCCGGGGAGCTGTTTTTT.

This chain joins TRBV5-4 and TRBJ1-4; D may be TRBD1 (6 bases). V was cut by 4 bases and J by 7 bases, with 20 bases left in between. The CDR3 has 16 amino acids. The germline gives CDR1 SGHNT, CDR2 YYREEE (reference sequence). The chain's CDR3 is CASSGGLSGEVEKLFF. The CDR3 DNA follows: TGTGCCAGCAGCGGGGGGCTCTCAGGGGAGGTTGAAAAACTGTTTTTT.

This clone is a singleton in its sample. The chain joins TRBV28 to TRBJ1-5; D is unresolved. CDR1 and CDR2 (germline): MDHEN, SYDVKM. With 3 bases removed from V and 6 bases from J, the gap between germline ends came to 15 bases. The CDR3 runs 15 residues. This chain's CDR3 is CASSFPGASRQPQHF. The CDR3 DNA is TGTGCCAGCAGTTTCCCGGGAGCGAGTCGTCAGCCCCAGCATTTT.

The chain combines TRBV3-1 (or the pseudogene TRBV3-2) with TRBJ2-2; TRBD2 matches 8 bases. The CDR3 length is 16 residues. Unmatched junction bases numbered 3, after V lost 3 bases and J lost 0 bases. Germline CDR1 LGHDT, CDR2 YNNKEL (reference sequence). CDR3 nucleotides: TGTGCCAGCAGCCATACTAGCGGCGCGAACACCGGGGAGCTGTTTTTT. Amino acids: CASSHTSGANTGELFF.

This chain connects TRBV9 to TRBJ1-1; no definite D call. Germline V gene data show CDR1 as SGDLS and CDR2 as YYNGEE. The CDR3 runs to 15 residues. V lost 0 bases and J lost 5, with 14 bases in between. CDR3 coding DNA: TGTGCCAGCAGCGTAGAGCCCGGGGTCGGGACTGAAGCTTTCTTT. It specifies CASSVEPGVGTEAFF.

The chain has TRBV19 and TRBJ2-3; TRBD2 agrees at 10 bases. J gave up 2 bases and V 3 bases, and 2 bases lay outside the gene matches. Germline V CDR1 and CDR2: LNHDA, SQIVND (reference sequence). CDR3 size: 15 residues. CDR3 sequence (DNA): TGTGCCAGTAGTATTCTAGCGGGAGACACAGATACGCAGTATTTT. It yields the protein CASSILAGDTDTQYF.

This clone has a handful of counts. This chain uses TRBV5-8 with TRBJ2-4; no reliable D call. The germline V gene has CDR1 SGHTS and CDR2 YDEGEE. V was clipped by 0 bases and J by 8 bases, with 15 bases between them. The CDR3 extends over 15 amino acids. CDR3 sequence: CASSLGSTIRHIQYF. In DNA form, the CDR3 reads TGTGCCAGCAGCTTGGGGAGTACAATCAGACACATTCAGTACTTC. The full variable domain, completed using reference TRBV5-8 and TRBJ2-4, is EAGVTQSPTHLIKTRGQQATLRCSPISGHTSVYWYQQALGLGLQFLLWYDEGEERNRGNFPPRFSGRQFPNYSSELNVNALELEDSALYLCASSLGSTIRHIQYFGAGTRLSVL.

The J gene is TRBJ1-1, the V gene TRBV28; no definite D call. The V end was cut by 3 bases, the J end by 4 bases, with 12 bases between. The CDR3 is made up of 14 amino acids. From germline, CDR1 is MDHEN and CDR2 SYDVKM. In nucleotides, the CDR3 is TGTGCCAGCAGTTTCCGGGGTTCTGGCACTGAAGCTTTCTTT. Protein sequence: CASSFRGSGTEAFF.

This chain links TRBV24-1 with TRBJ2-1; 7 bases match TRBD2. The CDR3 has 15 amino acids. With V trimmed by 1 base and J by 4 bases, 3 bases remained unmatched. In germline, CDR1 is KGHDR, CDR2 SFDVKD. DNA for the CDR3: TGTGCCACCAGTGATTTCGGGACTAAGTACAATGAGCAGTTCTTC. This gives the protein CATSDFGTKYNEQFF.

The chain links TRBV6-5 to TRBJ1-2, with D possibly being TRBD1 (5 bases). Trimming took off 5 bases at V and 0 bases at J, with 13 bases between the two ends. CDR1 is MNHEY and CDR2 is SVGAGI in the germline V gene. This CDR3 is built from 15 residues. The CDR3 DNA reads TGTGCCAGCAGTCCCCCAGGGTGGTCTAACTATGGCTACACCTTC. This translates into CASSPPGWSNYGYTF.

The chain is built from TRBV28 and TRBJ1-5; no firm D call. The CDR3 runs 13 residues. Trimming took off 3 bases at V and 1 base at J, with 4 bases between the two ends. Germline V lookup: CDR1 MDHEN, CDR2 SYDVKM. CDR3 protein: CASSFGSNQPQHF. DNA for the CDR3: TGTGCCAGCAGTTTCGGGAGCAATCAGCCCCAGCATTTT.

V usage is TRBV30 and J usage is TRBJ1-2, with D maybe TRBD1 (6 bases). The CDR3 runs 15 residues. The germline V gene encodes CDR1 GTSNPN and CDR2 SVGIG (reference sequence). Trimming took off 6 bases at V and 4 bases at J, with 21 bases between the two ends. In nucleotides, the CDR3 is TGTGCCTGTGCCCCGTGGGAGGGGGACGGCTATGGCTACACCTTC. Its protein is CACAPWEGDGYGYTF.

V gene TRBV5-1 combines with J gene TRBJ1-4; D is unclear. The CDR3 spans 12 residues. Germline-derived CDR1 and CDR2 are SGHRS and YFSETQ. V was pared by 7 bases and J by 5 bases, with 9 bases between. Here the CDR3 DNA reads TGCGCCAGCTCGAACGGGAATGAAAAACTGTTTTTT. This sequence encodes CASSNGNEKLFF.

This chain connects TRBV27 to TRBJ2-7; D is ambiguous. CDR1 is MNHEY and CDR2 is SMNVEV in the germline V gene (reference sequence). Trimming took off 8 bases at V and 7 bases at J, with 24 bases between the two ends. The CDR3 loop spans 15 amino acids. DNA for the CDR3: TGTGCCAGCTCTCCCCAGGTCTTGCTTTTAAGGGAGCAGTACTTC. It yields the protein CASSPQVLLLREQYF.

The chain combines TRBV24-1 with TRBJ2-2; D is unresolved. The germline V gene has CDR1 KGHDR and CDR2 SFDVKD. The length of the CDR3 is 13 residues. V was clipped by 3 bases and J by 2 bases, with 3 bases between them. The CDR3 nucleotides are TGTGCCACCAGTGATGGAAACACCGGGGAGCTGTTTTTT. Protein sequence: CATSDGNTGELFF.

The rearrangement uses TRBV30 and TRBJ2-7, with D perhaps matching TRBD1 (6 bases). The CDR3 runs to 13 residues. V gave up 0 bases and J gave up 3 bases, with 9 bases separating them. Germline V CDR1 and CDR2: GTSNPN, SVGIG (reference sequence). CDR3 region: CAWSVGRGYEQYF. Here the CDR3 DNA reads TGTGCCTGGAGTGTTGGCAGGGGCTACGAGCAGTACTTC.